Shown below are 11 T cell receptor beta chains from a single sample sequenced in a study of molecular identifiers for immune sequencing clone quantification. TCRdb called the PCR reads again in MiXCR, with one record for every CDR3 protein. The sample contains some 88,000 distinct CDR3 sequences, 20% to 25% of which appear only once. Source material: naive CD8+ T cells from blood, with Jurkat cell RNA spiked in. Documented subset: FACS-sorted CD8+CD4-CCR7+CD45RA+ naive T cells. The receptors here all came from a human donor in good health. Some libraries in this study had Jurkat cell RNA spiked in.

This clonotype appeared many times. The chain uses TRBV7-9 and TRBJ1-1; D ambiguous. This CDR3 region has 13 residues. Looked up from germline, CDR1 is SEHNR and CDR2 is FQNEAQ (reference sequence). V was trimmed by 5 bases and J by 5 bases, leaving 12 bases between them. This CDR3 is CASSNTENTEAFF. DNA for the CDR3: TGTGCCAGCAGCAATACAGAGAATACTGAAGCTTTCTTT.

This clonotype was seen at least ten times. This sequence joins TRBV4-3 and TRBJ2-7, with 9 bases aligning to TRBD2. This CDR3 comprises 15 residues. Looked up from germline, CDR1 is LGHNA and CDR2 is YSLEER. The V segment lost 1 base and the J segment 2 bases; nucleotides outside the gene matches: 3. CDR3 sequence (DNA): TGCGCCAGCAGCCAAGGTCCTAGCGGGGCCTACGAGCAGTACTTC. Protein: CASSQGPSGAYEQYF.

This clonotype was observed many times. In DNA, the CDR3 is TGTGCCAGCAGCCCCCCCGGGACGGAGAACACCGGGGAGCTGTTTTTT. It translates to CASSPPGTENTGELFF. The rearrangement uses TRBV7-9 and TRBJ2-2; either TRBD1 or TRBD2 may supply D (5 bases each). This CDR3 is 16 amino acids long. Germline CDR1 reads SEHNR; CDR2 reads FQNEAQ (reference sequence). V lost 5 bases and J 1 base, leaving 14 bases between the germline ends. The complete variable domain, with remaining parts taken from reference TRBV7-9 and TRBJ2-2, reads DTGVSQNPRHKITKRGQNVTFRCDPISEHNRLYWYRQTLGQGPEFLTYFQNEAQLEKSRLLSDRFSAERPKGSFSTLEIQRTEQGDSAMYLCASSPPGTENTGELFFGEGSRLTVL.

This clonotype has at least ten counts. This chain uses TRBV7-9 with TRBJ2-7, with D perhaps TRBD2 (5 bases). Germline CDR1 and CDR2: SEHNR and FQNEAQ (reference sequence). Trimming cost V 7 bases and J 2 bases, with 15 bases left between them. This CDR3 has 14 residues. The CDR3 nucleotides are TGTGCCAGCACCTTCTTGCTAGCACCCTACGAGCAGTACTTC. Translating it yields CASTFLLAPYEQYF.

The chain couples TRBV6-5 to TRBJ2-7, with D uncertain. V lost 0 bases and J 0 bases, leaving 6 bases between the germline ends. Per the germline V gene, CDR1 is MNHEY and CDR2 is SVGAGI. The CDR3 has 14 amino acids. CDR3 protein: CASSYSGSSYEQYF. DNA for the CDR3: TGTGCCAGCAGTTACTCTGGCTCCTCCTACGAGCAGTACTTC.

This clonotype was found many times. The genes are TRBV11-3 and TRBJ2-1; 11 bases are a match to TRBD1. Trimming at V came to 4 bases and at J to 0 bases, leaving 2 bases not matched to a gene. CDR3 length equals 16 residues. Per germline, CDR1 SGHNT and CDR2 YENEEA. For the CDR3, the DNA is TGTGCCAGCAGCTCCGGACAGGGGGCCTCCTACAATGAGCAGTTCTTC. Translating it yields CASSSGQGASYNEQFF. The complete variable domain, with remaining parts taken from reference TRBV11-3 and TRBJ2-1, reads EAGVVQSPRYKIIEKKQPVAFWCNPISGHNTLYWYLQNLGQGPELLIRYENEEAVDDSQLPKDRFSAERLKGVDSTLKIQPAELGDSAVYLCASSSGQGASYNEQFFGPGTRLTVL.

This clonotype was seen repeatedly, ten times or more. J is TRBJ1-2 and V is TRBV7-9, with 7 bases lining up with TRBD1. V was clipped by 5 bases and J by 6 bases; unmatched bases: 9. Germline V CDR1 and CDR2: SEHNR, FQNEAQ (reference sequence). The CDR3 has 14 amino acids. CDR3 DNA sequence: TGTGCCAGCAGCCACACAGGGGAACGCGATGGCTACACCTTC. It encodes CASSHTGERDGYTF.

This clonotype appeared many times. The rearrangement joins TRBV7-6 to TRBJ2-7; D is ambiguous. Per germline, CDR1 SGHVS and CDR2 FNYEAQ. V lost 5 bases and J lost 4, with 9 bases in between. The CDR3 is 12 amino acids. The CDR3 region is CASSPTGYEQYF. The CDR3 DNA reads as TGTGCCAGCAGCCCCACGGGTTACGAGCAGTACTTC.

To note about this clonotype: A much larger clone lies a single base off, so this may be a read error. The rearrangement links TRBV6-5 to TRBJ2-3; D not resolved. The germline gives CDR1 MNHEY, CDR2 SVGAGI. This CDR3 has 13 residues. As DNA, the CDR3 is TGTACCAGCAGCTCGAAGGTGGCAGATACGCAGTATTTT. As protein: CTSSSKVADTQYF.

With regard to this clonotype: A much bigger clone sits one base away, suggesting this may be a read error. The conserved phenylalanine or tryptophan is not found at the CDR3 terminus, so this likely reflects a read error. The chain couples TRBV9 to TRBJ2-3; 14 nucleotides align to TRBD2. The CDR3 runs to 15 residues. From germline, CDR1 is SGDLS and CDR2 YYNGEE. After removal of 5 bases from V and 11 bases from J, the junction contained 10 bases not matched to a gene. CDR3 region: CASSYSGTSGGVQYL. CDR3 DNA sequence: TGTGCCAGCAGTTACTCCGGGACTAGCGGGGGAGTGCAGTATCTT.

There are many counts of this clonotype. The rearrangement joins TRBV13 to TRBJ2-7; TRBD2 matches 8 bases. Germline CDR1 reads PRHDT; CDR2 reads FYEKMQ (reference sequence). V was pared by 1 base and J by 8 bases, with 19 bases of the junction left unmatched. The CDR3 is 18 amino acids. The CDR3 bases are TGTGCCAGCAGCTTAGAGGGGTTCTCCGGGGGGGCCTATGTCAAGCAGTACTTC. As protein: CASSLEGFSGGAYVKQYF.